This T cell receptor (beta chain) derives from a study of OX40 agonist ivuxolimab in advanced cancers. This CDR3 region has 15 residues. Germline V CDR1 and CDR2: MNHEY, SVGAGI. The germline V and J ends were trimmed by 0 bases and 4 bases, with 7 bases remaining between them. This clone was observed a handful of times. The assay was immunoSEQ multiplex PCR, and TCRdb's table has in-frame clones only and misses some. The repertoire holds about 50,000 clones, with approximately 80% as singletons. Sequencing used CD4+ or CD8+ T cells sorted from blood, obtained in a trial of the OX40 agonist ivuxolimab. This rearrangement joins TRBV6-5 to TRBJ1-6, with no clear D. This TCR derives from an adult with an advanced solid tumor such as melanoma, head and neck, liver or kidney cancer. CDR3 sequence reads: CASSYSLGYNSPLHF. The CDR3 region has the DNA TGTGCCAGCAGTTACTCATTGGGTTATAATTCACCCCTCCACTTT.